The 32 T cell receptor beta chains given below trace back to one sample, sequenced in a study of T cell repertoires in cytomegalovirus infection. TCRdb independently ran MiXCR on the reads; one entry per CDR3 protein. The sample includes over 300,000 distinct CDR3 sequences, more than 8% of them seen just once. Sequencing was performed on PBMCs. The receptors come from a human donor in good health (CMV status not recorded). Some clones in this sample may be carry-over from other donors' samples.

This clonotype was detected many times. The rearrangement links TRBV7-9 to TRBJ1-1; 9 nucleotides align to TRBD1. Germline CDR1 and CDR2: SEHNR and FQNEAQ (reference sequence). With V trimmed by 5 bases and J by 4 bases, 5 bases remained unmatched. This CDR3 contains 14 residues. CDR3 residues: CASSLQGAPTEAFF. The CDR3 DNA follows: TGTGCCAGCAGCCTACAGGGGGCGCCCACTGAAGCTTTCTTT.

This clonotype was counted ten times or more. The V call is TRBV7-2, the J call TRBJ1-1, with unresolved D. Germline assignment: CDR1 SGHTA and CDR2 FQGNSA. The length of the CDR3 is 15 residues. V gave up 6 bases and J gave up 0 bases, with 14 bases separating them. DNA for the CDR3: TGTGCCAGCAGGAGATCGACGGATATGAACACTGAAGCTTTCTTT. Translation: CASRRSTDMNTEAFF.

The sample holds many counts of this clonotype. This chain joins TRBV12-3 or TRBV12-4 and TRBJ2-1, with 9 bases matching TRBD2. The V segment lost 3 bases and the J segment 9 bases; nucleotides outside the gene matches: 9. CDR3 size: 15 residues. The DNA for the CDR3 is TGTGCCAGCAGTTTCGGCAGCGGGGGGACCAGTGAGCAGTTCTTC. Translated: CASSFGSGGTSEQFF.

This rearrangement joins TRBV6-2 or TRBV6-3 to TRBJ1-5; TRBD1 might be the D (6 bases). Germline assignment: CDR1 MNHEY and CDR2 SVGEGT. The CDR3 is 16 amino acids. The ends were cut back, 6 bases at V and 6 bases at J, with 21 bases in the middle. DNA of the CDR3: TGTGCCAGCAGACCTACAGGTGGGGTGACAGGTCAGCCCCAGCATTTT. The encoded protein is CASRPTGGVTGQPQHF.

This clonotype was seen ten or more times. V and J are TRBV20-1 and TRBJ1-5, with 12 bases identical to TRBD1. Looked up from germline, CDR1 is DFQATT and CDR2 is SNEGSKA (reference sequence). The CDR3 runs to 16 residues. V lost 5 bases, J lost 4 bases, and 9 bases stayed unmatched. The CDR3 region is CSASGTGGVGNQPQHF. For the CDR3, the DNA is TGCAGTGCTTCCGGGACAGGGGGCGTAGGGAATCAGCCCCAGCATTTT.

This clonotype has just a few counts. The chain is built from TRBV28 and TRBJ1-5, with D uncertain. Germline V gives CDR1 MDHEN, CDR2 SYDVKM. This CDR3 is 15 amino acids long. V gave up 3 bases and J gave up 5 bases, with 14 bases separating them. This CDR3 is CASSFFGFGDQPQHF. The CDR3 coding sequence is TGTGCCAGCAGTTTTTTTGGTTTTGGGGATCAGCCCCAGCATTTT.

This clonotype was counted many times. V and J are TRBV20-1 and TRBJ2-6; D tentatively reads TRBD1 or TRBD2 (6 bases each). Trimming removed 0 bases from V and 2 bases from J, with 11 bases in between. CDR1 DFQATT and CDR2 SNEGSKA come from the germline V gene (reference sequence). The CDR3 is 16 residues long. The CDR3 loop reads CSARDGGGAGANVLTF. The CDR3 DNA follows: TGCAGTGCTAGAGATGGAGGGGGTGCTGGGGCCAACGTCCTGACTTTC.

This clonotype was counted a few times. The chain recombines TRBV6-2 or TRBV6-3 with TRBJ2-7; 12 bases agree with TRBD2. J lost 0 bases, V lost 7 bases, and 10 bases had no gene match. Germline V lookup: CDR1 MNHEY, CDR2 SVGEGT. This CDR3 contains 17 residues. As DNA, the CDR3 is TGTGCCAGCAACGGACTAGCGGGGACCAGGGACTCCTACGAGCAGTACTTC. Amino acid sequence: CASNGLAGTRDSYEQYF.

V gene TRBV30 combines with J gene TRBJ2-1; possibly TRBD1 for D (5 bases). Germline V gene sequence: CDR1 GTSNPN, CDR2 SVGIG (reference sequence). The CDR3 totals 18 residues. V gave up 0 bases and J gave up 7 bases, with 25 bases separating them. The CDR3 DNA reads as TGTGCCTGGAGTGTATCAGCGATCCCCCGCCGAGGACATAATGAGCAGTTCTTC. Its translation: CAWSVSAIPRRGHNEQFF. Combining the CDR3 with reference TRBV30 and TRBJ2-1 gives the whole variable domain SQTIHQWPATLVQPVGSPLSLECTVEGTSNPNLYWYRQAAGRGLQLLFYSVGIGQISSEVPQNLSASRPQDRQFILSSKKLLLSDSGFYLCAWSVSAIPRRGHNEQFFGPGTRLTVL.

This clonotype showed up many times. The chain recombines TRBV10-3 with TRBJ2-3; unclear D gene. The CDR3 loop spans 14 amino acids. Germline V CDR1 and CDR2: ENHRY, SYGVKD. V was pared by 5 bases and J by 0 bases, with 9 bases between. CDR3 sequence reads: CAISWESSTDTQYF. CDR3 in DNA: TGTGCCATCAGTTGGGAATCTAGCACAGATACGCAGTATTTT.

This clonotype was picked up a small number of times. The V call is TRBV7-3, the J call TRBJ2-1; tentatively, D is TRBD1 or TRBD2 (6 bases each). The length of the CDR3 is 15 residues. CDR1 is SGHTA and CDR2 is FQGTGA in the germline V gene. V was clipped by 5 bases and J by 5 bases, with 16 bases between them. The CDR3 region has the DNA TGTGCCAGCAGCCCCGGTTGGGGGGCGAACAATGAGCAGTTCTTC. Translating it yields CASSPGWGANNEQFF.

Written as DNA, the CDR3 is TGTGCCAGCAGCTTAGAGCGGGAGGGCCGCGAGCAGTTCTTC. It specifies CASSLEREGREQFF. J is TRBJ2-1 and V is TRBV7-9; 10 positions agree with TRBD2. CDR3 length equals 14 residues. Per the germline V gene, CDR1 is SEHNR and CDR2 is FQNEAQ (reference sequence). V shed 1 base, J shed 10 bases, and the junction held 4 bases outside the gene matches.

The rearrangement joins TRBV19 to TRBJ2-2; 10 positions agree with TRBD1. CDR1 and CDR2 (germline): LNHDA, SQIVND (reference sequence). V lost 2 bases to trimming and J lost 4 bases; unmatched junction nucleotides: 1. This CDR3 has 15 amino acids. In nucleotides, the CDR3 is TGTGCCAGTAGTATAAGGACAGGGGGCACCGGGGAGCTGTTTTTT. Translation gives CASSIRTGGTGELFF.

A few counts support this clonotype. This chain connects TRBV12-3 or TRBV12-4 to TRBJ1-6; TRBD1 is a possible D gene (6 bases). The germline V and J ends were trimmed by 2 bases and 7 bases, with 12 bases remaining between them. This CDR3 region has 15 residues. This CDR3 reads CASSLQGLGNSPLHF. In nucleotides, the CDR3 is TGTGCCAGCAGTTTACAGGGGTTGGGAAATTCACCCCTCCACTTT.

This clonotype has only a few counts. The J gene is TRBJ2-2, the V gene TRBV6-2 or TRBV6-3, with 9 nucleotides matching TRBD1. The CDR3 length is 16 residues. The J segment lost 6 bases and the V segment lost 6 bases, leaving 11 bases of the junction unmatched. Germline CDR1 and CDR2: MNHEY and SVGEGT. In DNA, the CDR3 is TGTGCCAGCAGCGCCGGGACAGGGTTACTTCCCGGGGAGCTGTTTTTT. Amino acid sequence: CASSAGTGLLPGELFF.

This clonotype was recorded at least ten times. The CDR3, as DNA: TGTGCCAGCAGCTTAGCTCAGGGCGGCTATGGCTACACCTTC. As protein: CASSLAQGGYGYTF. The chain joins TRBV7-6 to TRBJ1-2; D is possibly TRBD1 (5 bases). The CDR3 spans 14 residues. V was cut by 0 bases and J by 4 bases, with 9 bases left in between. Germline CDR1 reads SGHVS; CDR2 reads FNYEAQ.

This clonotype was seen repeatedly, ten times or more. The rearrangement links TRBV12-3 or TRBV12-4 to TRBJ2-7; a weak D match, TRBD2 (6 bases). This CDR3 has 14 amino acids. V lost 4 bases to trimming and J lost 8 bases, with 18 bases between them. The CDR3 DNA reads as TGTGCCAGCAGTTCCGGACTCCCCGCGGGGCAGCAGTACTTC. This sequence encodes CASSSGLPAGQQYF.

This clonotype was detected ten times or more. The chain has TRBV7-8 and TRBJ2-7, with D possibly TRBD2 on 6 matching bases. This CDR3 is built from 14 residues. The V end lost 0 bases, the J end lost 3 bases, and 9 bases lay between the germline ends. Germline values: CDR1 SGHVS, CDR2 FQNEAQ. The CDR3 protein is CASSLARGSYEQYF. CDR3 DNA sequence: TGTGCCAGCAGCTTAGCCCGGGGGAGCTACGAGCAGTACTTC.

This clonotype was observed at least ten times. The V call is TRBV12-3 or TRBV12-4, the J call TRBJ1-3; D gene ambiguous. This CDR3 region has 13 residues. The germline V and J ends were trimmed by 8 bases and 0 bases, with 8 bases remaining between them. The CDR3 DNA sequence: TGTGCCAGCCGGCCAACCTCTGGAAACACCATATATTTT. Its translation is CASRPTSGNTIYF.

The J gene is TRBJ1-5, the V gene TRBV7-3; D is undetermined. The V end was cut by 0 bases, the J end by 5 bases, with 5 bases between. In germline, CDR1 is SGHTA, CDR2 FQGTGA. This CDR3 contains 13 residues. The CDR3 nucleotides read TGTGCCAGCAGCTTAACGCCAGATCAGCCCCAGCATTTT. Protein sequence: CASSLTPDQPQHF.

V gene TRBV6-5 combines with J gene TRBJ1-2; no clear D. CDR3 length: 14 residues. The V end was cut by 7 bases, the J end by 4 bases, with 16 bases between. Germline CDR1 MNHEY, CDR2 SVGAGI. The CDR3 DNA is TGTGCCAGCAAGGTCGGAGGGATCGGCTATGGCTACACCTTC. It codes for CASKVGGIGYGYTF.

This clonotype was seen only a few times. The chain links TRBV5-1 to TRBJ1-1; D may be TRBD1 (5 bases). V was cut by 1 base and J by 1 base, with 8 bases left in between. The germline gives CDR1 SGHRS, CDR2 YFSETQ. CDR3 length: 14 residues. The DNA of the CDR3 is TGCGCCAGCAGCTTGCCAGGGTCGAACACTGAAGCTTTCTTT. This sequence encodes CASSLPGSNTEAFF. Variable domain in full (rest from reference TRBV5-1 and TRBJ1-1): KAGVTQTPRYLIKTRGQQVTLSCSPISGHRSVSWYQQTPGQGLQFLFEYFSETQRNKGNFPGRFSGRQFSNSRSEMNVSTLELGDSALYLCASSLPGSNTEAFFGQGTRLTVV.

The chain has TRBV7-2 and TRBJ2-2; D possibly matches TRBD1 or TRBD2 (5 bases each). The CDR3 consists of 14 residues. Looked up from germline, CDR1 is SGHTA and CDR2 is FQGNSA. V lost 6 bases to trimming and J lost 4 bases, with 12 bases between them. The DNA for the CDR3 is TGTGCCAGCAGATCTCCGGGACGCACCGGGGAGCTGTTTTTT. Its translation is CASRSPGRTGELFF. Looking up the rest from reference TRBV7-2 and TRBJ2-2 gives the full variable domain: GAGVSQSPSNKVTEKGKDVELRCDPISGHTALYWYRQSLGQGLEFLIYFQGNSAPDKSGLPSDRFSAERTGGSVSTLTIQRTQQEDSAVYLCASRSPGRTGELFFGEGSRLTVL.

V usage is TRBV7-9 and J usage is TRBJ1-3, with 7 bases matching TRBD1. Germline values: CDR1 SEHNR, CDR2 FQNEAQ (reference sequence). Trimming cost V 0 bases and J 3 bases; bases outside gene matches: 5. This CDR3 contains 16 residues. CDR3 bases: TGTGCCAGCAGCTTAGCGCGAGGGGGCATTGGAAACACCATATATTTT. Protein sequence: CASSLARGGIGNTIYF.

The gene calls are TRBV2 and TRBJ2-7, with D unresolved. CDR1 and CDR2 from the germline V gene are SNHLY and FYNNEI. This CDR3 comprises 12 residues. V was pared by 2 bases and J by 4 bases, with 6 bases between. The CDR3 loop is CASSENWYEQYF. DNA of the CDR3: TGTGCCAGCAGTGAAAACTGGTACGAGCAGTACTTC. The full variable domain, completed using reference TRBV2 and TRBJ2-7, is EPEVTQTPSHQVTQMGQEVILRCVPISNHLYFYWYRQILGQKVEFLVSFYNNEISEKSEIFDDQFSVERPDGSNFTLKIRSTKLEDSAMYFCASSENWYEQYFGPGTRLTVT.

In its sample, this clonotype was seen many times. The chain joins TRBV7-3 to TRBJ2-3; a weak D match, TRBD2 (5 bases). V was trimmed by 5 bases and J by 0 bases, leaving 15 bases between them. CDR3 length equals 16 residues. Germline V lookup: CDR1 SGHTA, CDR2 FQGTGA. The CDR3, as DNA: TGTGCCAGCAGCCGGATGCCAGCGGCTAGCACAGATACGCAGTATTTT. It translates to CASSRMPAASTDTQYF.

The V call is TRBV5-1, the J call TRBJ2-5; no clear D. Germline V gene lookup returns CDR1 SGHRS and CDR2 YFSETQ. This CDR3 is built from 17 residues. Trimming left V 0 bases short and J 0 bases short, with 15 bases between. CDR3 nucleotide sequence: TGCGCCAGCAGCTTGGGGTTAGGATTGGGGTACCAAGAGACCCAGTACTTC. Protein product: CASSLGLGLGYQETQYF.

There are many counts of this clonotype. CDR3 sequence: CASSFSTGEARNTEAFF. Here the CDR3 DNA reads TGTGCCAGCAGCTTTTCGACAGGGGAGGCGAGGAACACTGAAGCTTTCTTT. This chain uses TRBV7-9 with TRBJ1-1, with 8 bases aligning to TRBD1. Germline V lookup: CDR1 SEHNR, CDR2 FQNEAQ (reference sequence). The CDR3 has 17 residues. J gave up 1 base and V 3 bases, and 10 bases lay outside the gene matches.

This clonotype was counted at least ten times. The J gene is TRBJ2-5, the V gene TRBV20-1; 13 nucleotides align to TRBD2. Germline V gene data show CDR1 as DFQATT and CDR2 as SNEGSKA (reference sequence). The CDR3 spans 17 residues. V shed 2 bases and J 9 bases; nucleotides not matched to a gene: 15. The CDR3 DNA reads TGCAGTGCTAGATTCCTGGGACTAGCGGGGTCCATCGCATCCCAGTACTTC. This sequence encodes CSARFLGLAGSIASQYF.

In its sample, this clonotype was seen many times. The genes are TRBV28 and TRBJ2-1; D not resolved. The CDR3 contains 14 residues. Looked up from germline, CDR1 is MDHEN and CDR2 is SYDVKM. Trimming took off 5 bases at V and 9 bases at J, with 17 bases between the two ends. CDR3 DNA: TGTGCCAGCAGTCCCAATAGGCAGAAGGGTGAGCAGTTCTTC. It encodes CASSPNRQKGEQFF.

This clonotype was counted a few times. The J gene is TRBJ1-4, the V gene TRBV7-8, with 7 bases lining up with TRBD1. V shed 5 bases and J 4 bases; nucleotides not matched to a gene: 10. The CDR3 totals 16 residues. Germline V gene data show CDR1 as SGHVS and CDR2 as FQNEAQ. The DNA for the CDR3 is TGTGCCAGCAGCCCTCGAGGGGGCTCAGTTAATGAAAAACTGTTTTTT. This encodes CASSPRGGSVNEKLFF. Variable domain in full (rest from reference TRBV7-8 and TRBJ1-4): GAGVSQSPRYKVAKRGQDVALRCDPISGHVSLFWYQQALGQGPEFLTYFQNEAQLDKSGLPSDRFFAERPEGSVSTLKIQRTQQEDSAVYLCASSPRGGSVNEKLFFGSGTQLSVL.

The chain joins TRBV9 to TRBJ2-1; 12 nucleotides align to TRBD1. Germline V gene data show CDR1 as SGDLS and CDR2 as YYNGEE. CDR3 length: 16 residues. After removal of 4 bases from V and 7 bases from J, the junction contained 9 bases not matched to a gene. This CDR3 reads CASSFWDRGRTNEQFF. CDR3 sequence (DNA): TGTGCCAGCAGCTTTTGGGACAGGGGGCGAACGAATGAGCAGTTCTTC.